This T cell receptor beta chain was found in a study of T-cell reconstitution after alpha-beta-depleted transplantation in children. Unique molecular identifiers tagged the TCRbeta library. From the PCR reads, TCRdb called clonotypes with MiXCR, one entry per CDR3 protein. The sample has 200,000 to 250,000 distinct CDR3 sequences; around 25% are singletons. The CDR3 runs 16 residues. The V gene's germline CDR1 is KGHSH and CDR2 LQKENI. Trimming left V 5 bases short and J 0 bases short, with 13 bases between. This clonotype has just a few counts. The TCR originated in a female patient aged 2-10 years who had a stem cell transplant for congenital amegakaryocytic thrombocytopenia, so the T cells may come from the graft donor. The chain has TRBV18 and TRBJ2-2; perhaps TRBD2 as D (6 bases). The material sequenced was PBMCs, mostly from graft donor cells, taken 360 days after TCRalphabeta/CD19-depleted stem cell transplant. The chain's CDR3 is CASSRRAGTNTGELFF. CDR3 nucleotide sequence: TGTGCCAGCTCAAGAAGGGCGGGGACGAACACCGGGGAGCTGTTTTTT. The full variable domain, completed using reference TRBV18 and TRBJ2-2, is NAGVMQNPRHLVRRRGQEARLRCSPMKGHSHVYWYRQLPEEGLKFMVYLQKENIIDESGMPKERFSAEFPKEGPSILRIQQVVRGDSAAYFCASSRRAGTNTGELFFGEGSRLTVL.